A single sample is the source of the 13 T cell receptor beta chains below, sequenced in a study of cytomegalovirus exposure and HLA in healthy donors. PCR involved 60 Vbeta and 13 Jbeta primers. Profiled with immunoSEQ multiplex PCR; TCRdb holds only in-frame clones, not every one. The sample carries approximately 140,000 clones, approximately 81% recorded once. Source material: PBMCs. These receptors were collected from a man aged 18 to 29 in good health and CMV-seronegative.

This clone came up once. J is TRBJ2-7 and V is TRBV25-1, with D possibly TRBD2 on 5 matching bases. The CDR3 is 15 amino acids. Trimming took off 5 bases at V and 2 bases at J, with 16 bases between the two ends. Germline CDR1 and CDR2: MGHDK and SYGVNS. The CDR3 DNA is TGTGCCAGCAGTCCCGCCTGGGGAGCCACCTACGAGCAGTACTTC. It yields the protein CASSPAWGATYEQYF.

This clone turned up a few times. The chain recombines TRBV29-1 with TRBJ2-1, with 12 bases that match TRBD2. CDR3 size: 15 residues. J lost 9 bases, V lost 4 bases, and 10 bases had no gene match. Germline-derived CDR1 and CDR2 are SQVTM and ANQGSEA. The CDR3 sequence is CSVVYGLAGGGEQFF. The CDR3 DNA is TGCAGCGTTGTTTACGGGCTAGCGGGGGGGGGTGAGCAGTTCTTC.

This chain joins TRBV4-3 and TRBJ1-2; 7 bases match TRBD1. The CDR3 has 14 residues. Losses at the gene ends were 0 bases for V and 7 bases for J; bases not matched to a gene: 5. The germline CDR1 and CDR2 sequences are LGHNA and YSLEER. The CDR3 is CASSQDEGACGYTF. DNA of the CDR3: TGCGCCAGCAGCCAAGATGAGGGGGCTTGTGGCTACACCTTC.

This chain links TRBV30 with TRBJ1-6; D call uncertain. CDR1 is GTSNPN, CDR2 SVGIG, per germline (reference sequence). The CDR3 has 14 residues. Trimming removed 5 bases at V and 6 bases at J, with 14 bases between. The CDR3 here is CAWALAGFNSPLHF. The CDR3 nucleotides are TGTGCCTGGGCCCTGGCGGGATTTAATTCACCCCTCCACTTT.

The CDR3 protein is CASSPDGTGVGQPQHF. The CDR3 DNA reads TGTGCCAGCAGTCCGGACGGGACAGGGGTAGGTCAGCCCCAGCATTTT. The V call is TRBV6-4, the J call TRBJ1-5; 10 bases align to TRBD1. This CDR3 has 16 amino acids. Trimming removed 5 bases from V and 6 bases from J; junction bases left unmatched: 10. The germline V gene encodes CDR1 MRHNA and CDR2 SNTAGT.

V is TRBV10-3 and J is TRBJ2-2; tentative D call: TRBD2 (6 bases). There are 13 residues in the CDR3. CDR1 is ENHRY, CDR2 SYGVKD, per germline. The ends were cut back, 8 bases at V and 6 bases at J, with 13 bases in the middle. The CDR3 DNA sequence: TGTGCCATCCGGCCGACTAGTTCCGGGGAGCTGTTTTTT. Encoded protein: CAIRPTSSGELFF.

The count of this clone is one. This sequence joins TRBV7-9 and TRBJ1-1, with 8 bases aligning to TRBD1. This CDR3 has 19 residues. The germline V gene encodes CDR1 SEHNR and CDR2 FQNEAQ (reference sequence). The J segment lost 0 bases and the V segment lost 4 bases, leaving 16 bases of the junction unmatched. CDR3 sequence: CASSSTSLSRDRMNTEAFF. The CDR3 nucleotides read TGTGCCAGCAGCTCCACCTCATTGTCGAGGGACAGGATGAACACTGAAGCTTTCTTT. The complete variable domain, with remaining parts taken from reference TRBV7-9 and TRBJ1-1, reads DTGVSQNPRHKITKRGQNVTFRCDPISEHNRLYWYRQTLGQGPEFLTYFQNEAQLEKSRLLSDRFSAERPKGSFSTLEIQRTEQGDSAMYLCASSSTSLSRDRMNTEAFFGQGTRLTVV.

This clone was counted a few times. This chain links TRBV18 with TRBJ1-5; maybe TRBD1 (6 bases). CDR3 length: 14 amino acids. Per the germline V gene, CDR1 is KGHSH and CDR2 is LQKENI. The V end was cut by 6 bases, the J end by 11 bases, with 20 bases between. The CDR3 protein is CASSLREGDVAQHF. In nucleotides, the CDR3 is TGTGCCAGCTCCCTCCGGGAGGGGGATGTGGCCCAGCATTTT. Filled out from reference TRBV18 and TRBJ1-5, the complete variable domain reads NAGVMQNPRHLVRRRGQEARLRCSPMKGHSHVYWYRQLPEEGLKFMVYLQKENIIDESGMPKERFSAEFPKEGPSILRIQQVVRGDSAAYFCASSLREGDVAQHFGDGTRLSIL.

This chain connects TRBV6-1 to TRBJ1-2, with 7 bases fitting TRBD1. The J segment lost 8 bases and the V segment lost 0 bases, leaving 3 bases of the junction unmatched. Germline CDR1 MNHNS, CDR2 SASEGT. This CDR3 region has 13 residues. The CDR3, as DNA: TGTGCCAGCAGTGAAGCGTGGGACAGAGGCTACACCTTC. Its protein product is CASSEAWDRGYTF.

The V call is TRBV4-3, the J call TRBJ2-2; 9 bases are a match to TRBD1. This CDR3 is 17 amino acids long. Trimming took 2 bases from V and 6 from J; bases not matched to a gene: 10. The germline CDR1 and CDR2 sequences are LGHNA and YSLEER. CDR3 region: CASSQFSGTGFSGELFF. The CDR3 DNA sequence: TGCGCCAGCAGCCAATTCTCCGGGACAGGGTTTTCCGGGGAGCTGTTTTTT.

The chain has TRBV10-3 and TRBJ1-2; TRBD1 is a possible D gene (5 bases). The CDR3 runs 15 residues. V was cut by 3 bases and J by 6 bases, with 17 bases left in between. Germline CDR1 ENHRY, CDR2 SYGVKD. CDR3 sequence: CAISDFGGSRDGYTF. The CDR3 DNA is TGTGCCATCAGTGATTTCGGGGGATCAAGGGATGGCTACACCTTC.

The chain joins TRBV28 to TRBJ1-3; tentatively, D is TRBD1 (6 bases). CDR1 and CDR2 from the germline V gene are MDHEN and SYDVKM. The V end lost 6 bases, the J end lost 0 bases, and 12 bases lay between the germline ends. The CDR3 covers 15 residues. CDR3 nucleotides: TGTGCCAGCAGGGGACGAGGGGGCTCTGGAAACACCATATATTTT. Translation gives CASRGRGGSGNTIYF.

The V gene is TRBV10-2, the J gene TRBJ2-5; weak D call: TRBD2 (5 bases). The germline V and J ends were trimmed by 5 bases and 2 bases, with 6 bases remaining between them. The germline gives CDR1 WSHSY, CDR2 SAAADI. The CDR3 consists of 12 residues. CDR3 in DNA: TGCGCCAGCAGTACTAGTCAAGAGACCCAGTACTTC. It encodes CASSTSQETQYF.